The clone carrying this T cell receptor (beta chain) was counted between two and nine times. The target antigen is unknown. This sample stems from a study of vaccination and CD4 T cells after COVID-19. Sequencing of cultured CD4+ T cell DNA used the Oncomine TCR Beta short-read assay. TCRdb redid the calling of the PCR reads with MiXCR, one entry per CDR3 protein. Of approximately 13,000 distinct CDR3 sequences listed, roughly 31% are singletons. The CDR3 sequence is 18 residues long. Per germline, CDR1 MNHEY and CDR2 SVGAGI. The V gene end was trimmed by 4 bases and the J gene end by 0 bases; junction bases not matched to a gene: 9. Sample treatment: approximately 9-day PBMC culture with coronavirus spike peptide pools or control peptides (ViraFEST assay).

This TCR was recovered from a human donor with COVID-19. V and J are TRBV6-5 and TRBJ2-6; 7 bases map to TRBD1. The sequencing sample was made of cultured CD4+ T cells from blood. CDR3 nucleotides: TGTGCCAGCAGTTCCCCGTGGACAGGACTCTCTGGGGCCAACGTCCTGACTTTC. It yields the protein CASSSPWTGLSGANVLTF.